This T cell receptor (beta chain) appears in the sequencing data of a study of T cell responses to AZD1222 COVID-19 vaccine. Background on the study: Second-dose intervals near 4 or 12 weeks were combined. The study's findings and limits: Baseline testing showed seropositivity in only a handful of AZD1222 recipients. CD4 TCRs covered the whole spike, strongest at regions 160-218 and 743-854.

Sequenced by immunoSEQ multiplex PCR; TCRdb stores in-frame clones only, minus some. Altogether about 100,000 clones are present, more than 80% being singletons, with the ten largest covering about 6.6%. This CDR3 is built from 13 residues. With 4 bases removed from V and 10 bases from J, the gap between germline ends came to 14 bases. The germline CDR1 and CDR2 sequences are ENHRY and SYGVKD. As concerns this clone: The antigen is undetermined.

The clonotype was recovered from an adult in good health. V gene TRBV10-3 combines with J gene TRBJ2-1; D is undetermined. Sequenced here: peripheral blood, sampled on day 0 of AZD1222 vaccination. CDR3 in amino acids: CAISVTPAREQFF. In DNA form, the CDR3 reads TGTGCCATCAGTGTTACCCCGGCCAGGGAGCAGTTCTTC.